The 8 T cell receptor beta chains below come from one sample, sequenced in a study of T cell responses to AZD1222 COVID-19 vaccine. Assay used: immunoSEQ multiplex PCR; TCRdb lists only in-frame clones, some missing. This table has about 150,000 clones, less than 90% appearing once. The specimen was peripheral blood, collected on day 0 of MenACWY control vaccination. The receptors derive from an adult in good health.

This clone was counted at least ten times. The chain couples TRBV6-1 to TRBJ1-2; D unclear. The CDR3 is made up of 15 amino acids. The ends were cut back, 3 bases at V and 4 bases at J, with 15 bases in the middle. The V gene's germline CDR1 is MNHNS and CDR2 SASEGT. CDR3 DNA sequence: TGTGCCAGCAGTGACGAGTCACGGGTCGCCTATGGCTACACCTTC. It translates to CASSDESRVAYGYTF.

This chain links TRBV6-5 with TRBJ1-4; D may be TRBD1 (5 bases). CDR1 and CDR2 (germline): MNHEY, SVGAGI. This CDR3 is built from 15 residues. Trimming removed 0 bases at V and 1 base at J, with 6 bases between. CDR3 amino acids: CASSYSRGTNEKLFF. The DNA for the CDR3 is TGTGCCAGCAGTTACTCAAGGGGAACTAATGAAAAACTGTTTTTT.

The V and J genes are TRBV2 and TRBJ2-5, with TRBD2 identical over 10 bases. V trimming: 10 bases; J trimming: 5 bases; junction bases outside the gene matches: 10. CDR3 length: 14 amino acids. Germline V gene lookup returns CDR1 SNHLY and CDR2 FYNNEI. The CDR3 reads CATPGLAGAETQYF. In DNA form, the CDR3 reads TGTGCCACCCCTGGCCTAGCGGGAGCGGAGACCCAGTACTTC. The full variable domain, rest sourced from reference TRBV2 and TRBJ2-5, is EPEVTQTPSHQVTQMGQEVILRCVPISNHLYFYWYRQILGQKVEFLVSFYNNEISEKSEIFDDQFSVERPDGSNFTLKIRSTKLEDSAMYFCATPGLAGAETQYFGPGTRLLVL.

The V call is TRBV9, the J call TRBJ1-2; D not certain. V lost 2 bases and J 5 bases, leaving 16 bases between the germline ends. CDR1 SGDLS and CDR2 YYNGEE come from the germline V gene. The CDR3 is 15 amino acids. CDR3 nucleotides: TGTGCCAGCAGCGTTAACCACTTCCATGATTATGGCTACACCTTC. This gives the protein CASSVNHFHDYGYTF.

V and J are TRBV28 and TRBJ1-6; weak D call: TRBD1 (6 bases). This CDR3 is 15 amino acids long. The V end lost 5 bases, the J end lost 10 bases, and 18 bases lay between the germline ends. Germline values: CDR1 MDHEN, CDR2 SYDVKM. The CDR3: CASSPLYQGSSPLHF. CDR3 DNA sequence: TGTGCCAGCAGTCCTTTATACCAGGGGTCCTCACCCCTCCACTTT.

The chain carries TRBV10-2 and TRBJ2-2; tentative D call: TRBD1 (5 bases). Germline CDR1 and CDR2: WSHSY and SAAADI. This CDR3 has 16 amino acids. V was trimmed by 3 bases and J by 0 bases, leaving 11 bases between them. The CDR3 coding sequence is TGCGCCAGCAGTGACTTTGGGGCCCCGAACACCGGGGAGCTGTTTTTT. Its translation: CASSDFGAPNTGELFF.

The chain employs TRBV4-3 and TRBJ2-1; 11 bases align to TRBD2. The CDR3 runs 19 residues. The V gene's germline CDR1 is LGHNA and CDR2 YSLEER. Trimming cost V 1 base and J 4 bases; bases outside gene matches: 12. DNA for the CDR3: TGCGCCAGCAGCCAAGCCGGGACGGGGCGACTAGCGGGGTACAATGAGCAGTTCTTC. Protein: CASSQAGTGRLAGYNEQFF.

The V gene is TRBV5-6, the J gene TRBJ1-1; D is ambiguous. Trimming shortened V by 4 bases and J by 2 bases, and 9 bases separated the two germline ends. CDR3 size: 13 residues. Germline V gene sequence: CDR1 SGHDT, CDR2 YYEEEE. CDR3 DNA: TGTGCCAGCAGCCCGAGGGTAAACACTGAAGCTTTCTTT. Protein sequence: CASSPRVNTEAFF.